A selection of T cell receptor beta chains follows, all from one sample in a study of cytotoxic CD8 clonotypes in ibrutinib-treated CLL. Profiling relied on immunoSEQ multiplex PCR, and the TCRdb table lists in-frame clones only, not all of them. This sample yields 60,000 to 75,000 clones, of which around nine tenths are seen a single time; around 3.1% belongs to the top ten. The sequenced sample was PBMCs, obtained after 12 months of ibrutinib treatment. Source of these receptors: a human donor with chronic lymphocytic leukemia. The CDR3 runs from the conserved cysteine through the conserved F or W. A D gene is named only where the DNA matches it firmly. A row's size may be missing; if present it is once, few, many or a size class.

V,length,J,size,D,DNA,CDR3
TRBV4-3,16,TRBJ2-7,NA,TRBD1,TGCGCCAGCAGCCAAGAAGGGACAGGGTCGGTTTACGAGCAGTACTTC,CASSQEGTGSVYEQYF
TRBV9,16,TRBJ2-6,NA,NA,TGTGCCAGCAGCGTAGTCAGCGGCGCTGGGGCCAACGTCCTGACTTTC,CASSVVSGAGANVLTF
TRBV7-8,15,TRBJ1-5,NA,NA,TGTGCCAGCAGCCCAAGTCGGCTGATAAATCAGCCCCAGCATTTT,CASSPSRLINQPQHF
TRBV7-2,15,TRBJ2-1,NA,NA,TGTGCCAGCAGCTATCATAGCGGCGCTTACAATGAGCAGTTCTTC,CASSYHSGAYNEQFF
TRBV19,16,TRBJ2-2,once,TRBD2,TGTGCCAGTAGTACCCAGACTAGCGGGAGAATCGGGGAGCTGTTTTTT,CASSTQTSGRIGELFF
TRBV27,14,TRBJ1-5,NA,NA,TGTGCCAGCAGTTTATTGCGGGGAGAAATGCCCCAGCATTTT,CASSLLRGEMPQHF
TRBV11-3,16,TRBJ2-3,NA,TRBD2,TGTGCCAGCAGCCCACAACTAGCGGGAGGGACCGATACGCAGTATTTT,CASSPQLAGGTDTQYF
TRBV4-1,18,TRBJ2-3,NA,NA,TGCGCCAGCAGCCAAGAGCCTAGCAGAACTCTAGCAGGCGATACGCAGTATTTT,CASSQEPSRTLAGDTQYF
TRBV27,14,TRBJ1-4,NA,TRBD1,TGTGCCAGCAGCCCGTCAGGGGGAAATGAAAAACTGTTTTTT,CASSPSGGNEKLFF
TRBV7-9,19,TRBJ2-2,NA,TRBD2,TGTGCCAGCAGTCCAATGGATGGACTAGCGGGATTGAACACCGGGGAGCTGTTTTTT,CASSPMDGLAGLNTGELFF
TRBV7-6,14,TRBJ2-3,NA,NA,TGTGCCAGCAGCTTGGAGCCAGATACAGATACGCAGTATTTT,CASSLEPDTDTQYF
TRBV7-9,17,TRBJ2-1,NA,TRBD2,TGTGCCAGCAGCTTATCGGGACTAGCGGGTTCTATTCATGAGCAGTTCTTC,CASSLSGLAGSIHEQFF
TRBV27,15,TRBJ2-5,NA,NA,TGTGCCAGCAGTTCGACCTCTGGCAGGGCAAAGACCCAGTACTTC,CASSSTSGRAKTQYF
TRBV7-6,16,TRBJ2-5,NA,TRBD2,TGTGCCAGCAGCTTAGTTGGGACTAGCGTGACACAGACCCAGTACTTC,CASSLVGTSVTQTQYF
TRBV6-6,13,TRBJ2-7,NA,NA,TGTGCCAGCAGTTACCCAGGGTCCCACGAGCAGTACTTC,CASSYPGSHEQYF
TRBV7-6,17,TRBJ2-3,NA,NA,TGTGCCAGCACCAAAATCCTGGGGGCTTCTGCTACAGATACGCAGTATTTT,CASTKILGASATDTQYF
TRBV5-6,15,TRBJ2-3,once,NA,TGTGCCAGCAGCTTGCCCGCGGGAACTCCCGATACGCAGTATTTT,CASSLPAGTPDTQYF
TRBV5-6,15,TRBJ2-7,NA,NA,TGTGCCAGCAGCCGAAGACGGCCAACTCAATACGAGCAGTACTTC,CASSRRRPTQYEQYF
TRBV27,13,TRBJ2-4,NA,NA,TGTGCCACCTCCCATGGAGCCAAAAACATTCAGTACTTC,CATSHGAKNIQYF
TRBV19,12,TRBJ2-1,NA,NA,TGTGCCAGTAGGGGGTCCTACAATGAGCAGTTCTTC,CASRGSYNEQFF
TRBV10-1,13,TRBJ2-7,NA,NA,TGCGCCAGCAGTGGGTCAGGAGTCTACGAGCAGTACTTC,CASSGSGVYEQYF
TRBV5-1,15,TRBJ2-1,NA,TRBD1,TGCGCCAGCGATGCCGGGACAGGATTATCCAATGAGCAGTTCTTC,CASDAGTGLSNEQFF
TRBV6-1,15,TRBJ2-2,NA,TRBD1,TGTGCCAGCAGCGAGGGACAGGGTATTACCGGGGAGCTGTTTTTT,CASSEGQGITGELFF
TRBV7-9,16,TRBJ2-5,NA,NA,TGTGCCAGCAGCTTAGCGCTCCCCCTAGGGGTCGAGACCCAGTACTTC,CASSLALPLGVETQYF
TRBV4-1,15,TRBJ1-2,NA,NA,TGCGCCAGCAGCCAAGATTCACAGCGGCGGATGGGCTACACCTTC,CASSQDSQRRMGYTF
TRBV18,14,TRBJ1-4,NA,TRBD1,TGTGCCAGCTCACCTGGACAGGGGAATGAAAAACTGTTTTTT,CASSPGQGNEKLFF
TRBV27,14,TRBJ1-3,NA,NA,TGTTCCAGCAGTATCACAGGGATCGGAAACACCATATATTTT,CSSSITGIGNTIYF
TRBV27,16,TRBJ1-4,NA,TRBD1,TGTGCCAGCGCAAGAACGCCGGGACAGCATAATGAAAAACTGTTTTTT,CASARTPGQHNEKLFF
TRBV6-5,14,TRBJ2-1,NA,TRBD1,TGTGCCAGCACCCCCGGGACAGTGATCAATGAGCAGTTCTTC,CASTPGTVINEQFF
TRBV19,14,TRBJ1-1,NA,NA,TGTGCCAGTAGTCCACGGGCGGGATGGACTGAAGCTTTCTTT,CASSPRAGWTEAFF
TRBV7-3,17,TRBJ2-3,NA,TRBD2,TGTGCCAGCAGCTCCACCGCTAGCGGGAGTTTATCAGATACGCAGTATTTT,CASSSTASGSLSDTQYF
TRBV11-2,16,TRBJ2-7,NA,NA,TGTGCCAGCAGCTTAAGGCCCCCGGGTGTCGTGTGGGAGCAGTACTTC,CASSLRPPGVVWEQYF
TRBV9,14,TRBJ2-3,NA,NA,TGTGCCAGCAGCGTGACATCTAGCACAGATACGCAGTATTTT,CASSVTSSTDTQYF
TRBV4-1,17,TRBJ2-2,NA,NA,TGCGCCAGCAGCCAAGAAGTGGCTAAACTCTCCACCTGGGAGCTGTTTTTT,CASSQEVAKLSTWELFF
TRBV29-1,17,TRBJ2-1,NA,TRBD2,TGCAGCGTCCCCCCTAACGGGGGGAACCCTTTCTACAATGAGCAGTTCTTC,CSVPPNGGNPFYNEQFF
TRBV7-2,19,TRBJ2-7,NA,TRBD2,TGTGCCAGCAGCCTACAGACAGTGACGACTAGCCTGAGGACCTACGAGCAGTACTTC,CASSLQTVTTSLRTYEQYF
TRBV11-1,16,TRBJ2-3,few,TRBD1,TGTGCCAGCAGCTTGGTAAATCGACAGGGGTGGGATACGCAGTATTTT,CASSLVNRQGWDTQYF
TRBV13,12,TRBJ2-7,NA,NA,TGTGCCAGCAGACGACAGGCCTACGAGCAGTACTTC,CASRRQAYEQYF
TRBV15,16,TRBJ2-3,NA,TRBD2,TGTGCCACCAGCAGAGGACTAGCGAGATCCACAGATACGCAGTATTTT,CATSRGLARSTDTQYF
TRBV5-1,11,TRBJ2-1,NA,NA,TGCGCCAGTCATGGTGACAATGAGCAGTTCTTC,CASHGDNEQFF
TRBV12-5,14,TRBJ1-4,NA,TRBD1,TGTGCTAGTCACGGGGACAGATCTAATGAAAAACTGTTTTTT,CASHGDRSNEKLFF
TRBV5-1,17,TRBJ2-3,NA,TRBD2,TGCGCCAGCAGCTGGGACGGGGGAGCGGGAGGCACAGATACGCAGTATTTT,CASSWDGGAGGTDTQYF
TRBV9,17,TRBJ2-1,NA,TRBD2,TGTGCCAGCAGCGTAGACTCCACTAGCGGGAGCCGAAATGAGCAGTTCTTC,CASSVDSTSGSRNEQFF
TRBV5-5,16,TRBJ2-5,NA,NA,TGTGCCAGCAGCTTGTTGGGGCGGGGAAGCCAAGAGACCCAGTACTTC,CASSLLGRGSQETQYF
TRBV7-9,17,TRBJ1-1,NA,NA,TGTGCCAGCAGCTACCTCCGGACGTCGGAGATCAACACTGAAGCTTTCTTT,CASSYLRTSEINTEAFF
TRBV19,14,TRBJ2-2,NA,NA,TGTGCCAGTAGTCCTAAGCCCAGGGCCGGGGAGCTGTTTTTT,CASSPKPRAGELFF
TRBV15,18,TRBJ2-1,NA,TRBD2,TGTGCCACCAGCGAGGGACTAGCGGGAGCCCTGAGATACAATGAGCAGTTCTTC,CATSEGLAGALRYNEQFF
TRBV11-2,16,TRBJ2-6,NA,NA,TGTGCCAGCAGCTTAGCCAGGGGAACTGGGGCCAACGTCCTGACTTTC,CASSLARGTGANVLTF